A single sample is the source of the 9 T cell receptor beta chains below, sequenced in a study of blood T cells in healthy people across ages (dated by TCRdb to about 2015). The method was 5' RACE. This sample was sequenced with an Illumina HiSeq 2500. A second PCR of about 6 to 11 cycles was performed with a sample-barcoded 5' primer and a J-beta primer mix. TCRdb ran its own pipeline on the public reads, namely fastp trimming at Q25 and MiXCR clone calling, and kept in-frame beta chains. Each entry merges the rows of one CDR3 protein and shows their most common DNA and genes. The sample contains under 2,000,000 distinct CDR3 sequences, around 50% of them found a single time. The ten largest clonotypes hold 2.1% of the sample. The sample was blood. The receptors stem from a woman between 40 and 50 years old in good health.

This clonotype was counted a single time. The chain recombines TRBV15 with TRBJ2-4; 9 bases agree with TRBD1. This CDR3 has 15 amino acids. J was trimmed by 6 bases and V by 4 bases; bases with no gene match: 7. Germline V gives CDR1 LNHNV, CDR2 YYDKDF (reference sequence). CDR3 region: CATSIPQGASNIQYF. Here the CDR3 DNA reads TGTGCCACCAGCATCCCACAGGGGGCGTCAAACATTCAGTACTTC.

The chain combines TRBV13 with TRBJ2-1; D remains ambiguous. The CDR3 has 15 amino acids. Deletions cut 4 bases from V and 0 bases from J, with 10 bases between. Germline V gene lookup returns CDR1 PRHDT and CDR2 FYEKMQ (reference sequence). The CDR3 nucleotides read TGTGCCAGCAGCTCCGAAAGCAGCTCCTACAATGAGCAGTTCTTC. Translated, it gives CASSSESSSYNEQFF.

This chain joins TRBV16 and TRBJ1-1, with D hard to call. Germline lookup yields CDR1 KGHSY and CDR2 FQNENV. The CDR3 runs to 12 residues. Trimming removed 0 bases at V and 11 bases at J, with 10 bases between. CDR3 sequence reads: CASSQSRGMAFF. The CDR3 nucleotides are TGTGCCAGCAGCCAATCAAGAGGGATGGCTTTCTTT.

This chain uses TRBV7-9 with TRBJ1-3; D perhaps matches TRBD1 (5 bases). V was pared by 4 bases and J by 5 bases, with 12 bases between. Per germline, CDR1 SEHNR and CDR2 FQNEAQ (reference sequence). This CDR3 spans 14 amino acids. CDR3 in amino acids: CASSSSGTRNTIYF. The DNA of the CDR3 is TGTGCCAGCAGCTCATCCGGGACCCGAAACACCATATATTTT. The complete variable domain, with remaining parts taken from reference TRBV7-9 and TRBJ1-3, reads DTGVSQNPRHKITKRGQNVTFRCDPISEHNRLYWYRQTLGQGPEFLTYFQNEAQLEKSRLLSDRFSAERPKGSFSTLEIQRTEQGDSAMYLCASSSSGTRNTIYFGEGSWLTVV.

Note on this clonotype: A read error may be the cause here, since a much bigger clone is one base away. The CDR3 region is CSVVGGQETQFF. DNA of the CDR3: TGCAGCGTTGTTGGCGGCCAAGAGACCCAGTTCTTC. V gene TRBV29-1 combines with J gene TRBJ2-1; unclear D gene. Germline V CDR1 and CDR2: SQVTM, ANQGSEA. The CDR3 is 12 amino acids. Deletions cut 4 bases from V and 13 bases from J, with 17 bases between.

This sequence joins TRBV12-3 or TRBV12-4 and TRBJ2-1, with 7 bases fitting TRBD1. The CDR3 has 16 amino acids. The V and J ends lost 5 bases and 4 bases, in that order; junction bases with no gene match: 11. The CDR3 loop reads CASSPRQGRSYNEQFF. The CDR3 DNA reads TGTGCCAGCAGTCCCCGACAGGGTCGGTCATACAATGAGCAGTTCTTC.

Here the CDR3 DNA reads TGTGCCAGCAGTTGGACGGCCACTGGGGCCAACGTCCTGACTTTC. Amino acid sequence: CASSWTATGANVLTF. The V gene is TRBV28, the J gene TRBJ2-6, with D unclear. The CDR3 is 15 amino acids. The germline CDR1 and CDR2 sequences are MDHEN and SYDVKM. Trimming left V 4 bases short and J 2 bases short, with 9 bases between.

This chain joins TRBV20-1 and TRBJ2-5; no firm D call. Trimming left V 5 bases short and J 2 bases short, with 21 bases between. The germline CDR1 and CDR2 sequences are DFQATT and SNEGSKA (reference sequence). The CDR3 spans 16 residues. Here the CDR3 DNA reads TGCAGTGCTGCCACTTTAGGAGACATTACACAAGAGACCCAGTACTTC. Amino acids: CSAATLGDITQETQYF.

This clonotype has just a few counts. Germline is not matched at one junction end, which may reflect a read error. The chain recombines TRBV5-1 with TRBJ2-4; 9 bases match TRBD2. This CDR3 spans 15 amino acids. Germline V gene data show CDR1 as SGHRS and CDR2 as YFSETQ. The DNA of the CDR3 is TGCGCCTGCAGCCGGCGGGAGGGCGTAGAAAACATTCAGTACTTC. This encodes CACSRREGVENIQYF.